The entry that follows covers one TCR beta chain sequence. Its target is not known. The CDR3 totals 15 residues. V lost 5 bases and J lost 5; bases outside the gene matches: 9. Germline V gives CDR1 SGHVS, CDR2 FQNEAQ. The data stem from a study of response to subunit inactivated influenza vaccine. Findings of the study overall: A suggestion made by the authors is that each seasonal influenza vaccination recruits few new T cells.

MiXCR, applied by TCRdb to the RT-PCR reads, yields one record per CDR3 protein. Among 700,000 to 800,000 distinct CDR3 sequences listed, about 18% were seen once. The J gene is TRBJ1-1, the V gene TRBV7-8; 9 bases map to TRBD1. This sequence was found in a man in his fifties who received an inactivated influenza vaccine. Sequencing was performed on PBMCs from blood, taken 4 to 6 days after vaccination. In nucleotides, the CDR3 is TGTGCCAGCAGCCCCTGGGACAGGGAGGGGACTGAAGCTTTCTTT. Protein sequence: CASSPWDREGTEAFF. Complete variable domain (other parts from reference TRBV7-8 and TRBJ1-1): GAGVSQSPRYKVAKRGQDVALRCDPISGHVSLFWYQQALGQGPEFLTYFQNEAQLDKSGLPSDRFFAERPEGSVSTLKIQRTQQEDSAVYLCASSPWDREGTEAFFGQGTRLTVV.